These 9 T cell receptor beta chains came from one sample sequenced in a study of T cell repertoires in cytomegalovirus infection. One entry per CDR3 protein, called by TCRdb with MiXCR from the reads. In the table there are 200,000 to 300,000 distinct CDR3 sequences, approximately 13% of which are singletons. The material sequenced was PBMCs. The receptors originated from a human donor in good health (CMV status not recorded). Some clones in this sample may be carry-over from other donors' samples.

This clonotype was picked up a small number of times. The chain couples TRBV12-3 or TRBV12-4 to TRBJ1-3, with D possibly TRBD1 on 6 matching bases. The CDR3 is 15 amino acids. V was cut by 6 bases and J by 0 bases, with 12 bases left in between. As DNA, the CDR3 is TGTGCCAGCAGAACGACAGGACCCTCTGGAAACACCATATATTTT. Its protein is CASRTTGPSGNTIYF.

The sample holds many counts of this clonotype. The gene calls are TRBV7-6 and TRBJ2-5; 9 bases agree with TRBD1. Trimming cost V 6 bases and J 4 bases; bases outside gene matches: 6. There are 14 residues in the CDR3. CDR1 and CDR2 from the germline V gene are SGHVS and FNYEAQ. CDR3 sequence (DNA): TGTGCCAGCAGGATCCCGGGACAGGGAGAGACCCAGTACTTC. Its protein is CASRIPGQGETQYF. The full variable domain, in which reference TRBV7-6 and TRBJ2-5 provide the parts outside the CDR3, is GAGVSQSPRYKVTKRGQDVALRCDPISGHVSLYWYRQALGQGPEFLTYFNYEAQQDKSGLPNDRFSAERPEGSISTLTIQRTEQRDSAMYRCASRIPGQGETQYFGPGTRLLVL.

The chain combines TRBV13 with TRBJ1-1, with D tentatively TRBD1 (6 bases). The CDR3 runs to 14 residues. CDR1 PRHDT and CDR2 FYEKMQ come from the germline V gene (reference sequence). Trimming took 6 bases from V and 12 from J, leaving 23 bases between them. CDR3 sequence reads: CASRDRTVGLLTFF. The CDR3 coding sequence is TGTGCCAGCAGGGATAGGACAGTCGGTTTGTTAACTTTCTTT. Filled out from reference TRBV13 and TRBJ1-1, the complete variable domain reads AAGVIQSPRHLIKEKRETATLKCYPIPRHDTVYWYQQGPGQDPQFLISFYEKMQSDKGSIPDRFSAQQFSDYHSELNMSSLELGDSALYFCASRDRTVGLLTFFGQGTRLTVV.

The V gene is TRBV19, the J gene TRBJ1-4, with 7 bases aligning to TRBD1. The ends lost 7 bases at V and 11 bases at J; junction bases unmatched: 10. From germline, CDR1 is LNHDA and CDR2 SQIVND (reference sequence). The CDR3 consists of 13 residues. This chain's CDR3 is CASTPRDSLKLFF. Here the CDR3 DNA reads TGTGCCAGTACCCCACGGGACAGCCTGAAACTGTTTTTT.

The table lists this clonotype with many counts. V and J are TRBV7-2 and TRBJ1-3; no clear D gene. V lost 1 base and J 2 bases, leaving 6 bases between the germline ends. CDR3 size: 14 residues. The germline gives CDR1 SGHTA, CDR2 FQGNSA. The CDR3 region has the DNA TGTGCCAGCAGCTTAGGGAGGGCTGGAAACACCATATATTTT. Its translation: CASSLGRAGNTIYF.

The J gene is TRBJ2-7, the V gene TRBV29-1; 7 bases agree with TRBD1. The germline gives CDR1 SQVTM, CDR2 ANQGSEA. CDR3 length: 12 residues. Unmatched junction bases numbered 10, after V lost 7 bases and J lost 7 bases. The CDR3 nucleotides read TGCAGCGGTACAGGGGCGGGTTATGAGCAGTACTTC. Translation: CSGTGAGYEQYF.

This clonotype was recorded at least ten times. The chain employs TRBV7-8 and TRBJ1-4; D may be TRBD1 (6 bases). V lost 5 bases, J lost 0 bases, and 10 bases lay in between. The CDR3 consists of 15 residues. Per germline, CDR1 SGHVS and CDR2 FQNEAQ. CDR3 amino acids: CASSPGVPTNEKLFF. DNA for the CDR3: TGTGCCAGCAGCCCAGGGGTACCAACTAATGAAAAACTGTTTTTT.

DNA of the CDR3: TGTGCCAGCAGCCCATTTAGCGGGGGGGCGAACACCGGGGAGCTGTTTTTT. Protein product: CASSPFSGGANTGELFF. The chain combines TRBV11-3 with TRBJ2-2; TRBD2 agrees at 11 bases. The V and J ends lost 5 bases and 0 bases, in that order; junction bases with no gene match: 5. The V gene's germline CDR1 is SGHNT and CDR2 YENEEA. CDR3 length: 17 residues.

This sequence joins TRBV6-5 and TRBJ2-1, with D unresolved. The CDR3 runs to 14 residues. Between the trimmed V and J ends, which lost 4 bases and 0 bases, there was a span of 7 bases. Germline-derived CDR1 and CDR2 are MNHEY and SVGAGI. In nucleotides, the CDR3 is TGTGCCAGCAGTTCGGAGCGCTCCTACAATGAGCAGTTCTTC. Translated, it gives CASSSERSYNEQFF.